This T cell receptor (beta chain) was retrieved from a study of shared clonotypes between healthy human individuals. On the study more broadly: Each donor had three CD4 naive, three CD4 memory, two CD8 naive and one CD8 memory plate.

The CDR3 spans 13 residues. The V gene's germline CDR1 is SGHAT and CDR2 FQNNGV. V lost 2 bases to trimming and J lost 4 bases, with 9 bases between them. Study-wide results and limits: How much donors shared clonotypes was expected to be affected by sequencing depth. Some clonotypes were shared by all four sorted-subset donors, while others were not shared. The non-shared ones had lower generation probabilities than the shared ones.

Naive CD8 cells comprised CD45RO-negative, CCR7-positively selected cells, excluding terminally differentiated effector memory CD45RA+ cells. This clone occurred once. Its antigen is unidentified. The authors split each subset's genomic DNA evenly across several immunoSEQ plates. The repertoire was sequenced with immunoSEQ multiplex PCR; TCRdb's copy has only in-frame clones and lacks some. The data show around 1.9 million clones, 80% to 95% seen once. The sequencing sample was made of naive CD8+ T cells from PBMCs. This TCR was sampled from a man in his late teens or twenties in good health. Some clones in this sample may be carry-over from other donors' samples. The V and J genes are TRBV11-2 and TRBJ2-7, with D unresolved. CDR3 nucleotides: TGTGCCAGCAGCTTATTGGCCCTTTACGAGCAGTACTTC. Amino acid sequence: CASSLLALYEQYF.